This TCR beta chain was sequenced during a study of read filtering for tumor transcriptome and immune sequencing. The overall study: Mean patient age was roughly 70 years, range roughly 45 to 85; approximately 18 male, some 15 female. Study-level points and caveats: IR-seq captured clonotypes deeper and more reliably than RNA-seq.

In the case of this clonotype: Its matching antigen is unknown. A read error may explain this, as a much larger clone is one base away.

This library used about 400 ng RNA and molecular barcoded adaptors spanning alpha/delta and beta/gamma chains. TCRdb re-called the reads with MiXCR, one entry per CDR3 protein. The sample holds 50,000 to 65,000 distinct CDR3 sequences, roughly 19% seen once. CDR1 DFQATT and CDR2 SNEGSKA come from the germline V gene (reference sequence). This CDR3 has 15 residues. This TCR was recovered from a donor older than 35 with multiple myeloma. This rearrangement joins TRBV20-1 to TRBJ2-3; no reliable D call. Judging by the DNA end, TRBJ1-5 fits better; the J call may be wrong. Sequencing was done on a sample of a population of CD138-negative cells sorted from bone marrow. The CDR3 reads CSARKVAEFTDTQHF. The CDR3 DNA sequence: TGCAGTGCTAGGAAGGTAGCGGAGTTCACAGATACGCAGCATTTT.